The clone carrying this TCR beta chain occurred a few times. Its antigen remains unknown. The germline V and J ends were trimmed by 5 bases and 2 bases, with 7 bases remaining between them. This CDR3 is built from 12 residues. The germline CDR1 and CDR2 sequences are ENHRY and SYGVKD. This entry is derived from a study of CD8+CD57+ T cells in acquired aplastic anemia. Turning to the study itself: Mean yield of DNA from sorted CD4+ and CD8+ cells was approximately 3 ug. The study obtained around 10 million reads on average for CD4+ cells from healthy donors. General study findings and limits: CD8+ Simpson's diversity in patients was not significantly different from that in controls. Sharing between patients and controls was observed for over 25 CD8+ CDR3 sequences.

TCR beta VDJ and CDR3 profiles were obtained from a genomic DNA template. TCRdb called the reads again in MiXCR, with one record for every CDR3 protein. Here the sample spans 200,000 to 250,000 distinct CDR3 sequences, 61% being singletons. The chain has TRBV10-3 and TRBJ2-7; no clear D gene. The sample consisted of sorted CD4+, CD8+, or CD8+CD57+ T cells (not recorded which) from PBMCs. This clonotype was obtained from a human donor in good health. The CDR3 loop is CAISQGTYEQYF. The CDR3 coding sequence is TGTGCCATCAGTCAAGGAACCTACGAGCAGTACTTC.